Listed here are 23 T cell receptor beta chains from one sample, sequenced in a study of PD-L1 blockade in urothelial cancer. Only in-frame clones appear in the TCRdb table, and some are missing; sequencing was by immunoSEQ multiplex PCR. The sample includes almost 90,000 clones, roughly 84% of them seen just once. Time point defined: pretreatment peripheral blood. Specimen: PBMCs, collected around atezolizumab (anti-PD-L1) treatment. All receptors come from a man in his sixties with urothelial cancer.

In this sample, this clone turned up once. The chain joins TRBV5-1 to TRBJ2-5, with D perhaps matching TRBD2 (6 bases). V was cut by 9 bases and J by 3 bases, with 12 bases left in between. Germline V gene data show CDR1 as SGHRS and CDR2 as YFSETQ. The CDR3 runs to 12 residues. CDR3: CATRRDEETQYF. CDR3 coding DNA: TGCGCCACAAGGAGGGATGAAGAGACCCAGTACTTC.

The chain couples TRBV7-6 to TRBJ1-1; D is ambiguous. Germline CDR1 is SGHVS and CDR2 is FNYEAQ. Trimming took 3 bases from V and 4 from J, leaving 9 bases between them. The CDR3 sequence is 13 residues long. For the CDR3, the DNA is TGTGCCAGCAGCTTCGGGGAAGCCACTGAAGCTTTCTTT. It codes for CASSFGEATEAFF. Looking up the rest from reference TRBV7-6 and TRBJ1-1 gives the full variable domain: GAGVSQSPRYKVTKRGQDVALRCDPISGHVSLYWYRQALGQGPEFLTYFNYEAQQDKSGLPNDRFSAERPEGSISTLTIQRTEQRDSAMYRCASSFGEATEAFFGQGTRLTVV.

The V gene is TRBV18, the J gene TRBJ1-4; 7 bases fit TRBD1. Germline CDR1 is KGHSH and CDR2 is LQKENI. The CDR3 is made up of 15 amino acids. V dropped 5 bases and J dropped 1; count of bases not matched to a gene: 4. Here the CDR3 reads CASSTGAVTNEKLFF. The CDR3 region has the DNA TGTGCCAGCTCAACAGGGGCCGTAACTAATGAAAAACTGTTTTTT.

The chain joins TRBV28 to TRBJ2-7; tentatively, D is TRBD1 (6 bases). V lost 7 bases and J lost 3, with 19 bases in between. CDR3 size: 15 residues. Germline V CDR1 and CDR2: MDHEN, SYDVKM. The CDR3 DNA is TGTGCCAGCATTTCTTCTTTCGGCAGGGGCTACGAGCAGTACTTC. Translating gives CASISSFGRGYEQYF. Variable domain in full (rest from reference TRBV28 and TRBJ2-7): DVKVTQSSRYLVKRTGEKVFLECVQDMDHENMFWYRQDPGLGLRLIYFSYDVKMKEKGDIPEGYSVSREKKERFSLILESASTNQTSMYLCASISSFGRGYEQYFGPGTRLTVT.

The J gene is TRBJ1-1, the V gene TRBV7-8, with D hard to call. CDR1 and CDR2 from the germline V gene are SGHVS and FQNEAQ. The CDR3 runs 14 residues. V shed 1 base and J shed 3 bases, with 9 bases lying between them. The CDR3 sequence is CASSLGGSHTEAFF. The CDR3 region has the DNA TGTGCCAGCAGCTTAGGAGGCAGTCACACTGAAGCTTTCTTT.

The chain's CDR3 is CASSPGTAFQETQYF. The CDR3 bases are TGTGCCAGCAGCCCCGGGACAGCTTTCCAAGAGACCCAGTACTTC. The chain is built from TRBV7-3 and TRBJ2-5; TRBD1 agrees at 7 bases. The trim removed 5 bases at V and 1 base at J, leaving 7 bases unmatched. Germline V gene data show CDR1 as SGHTA and CDR2 as FQGTGA. The length of the CDR3 is 15 residues.

Concerning this clone itself: Other DNA sequences in this sample translate to the same CDR3. The gene calls are TRBV9 and TRBJ2-1; 8 bases line up with TRBD1. V was pared by 0 bases and J by 7 bases, with 6 bases of the junction left unmatched. Per germline, CDR1 SGDLS and CDR2 YYNGEE. The CDR3 spans 15 residues. The chain's CDR3 is CASSVGTGGYNEQFF. As DNA, the CDR3 is TGTGCCAGCAGCGTAGGAACAGGGGGTTATAATGAGCAGTTCTTC.

The chain carries TRBV7-3 and TRBJ2-5; possible D gene TRBD1, 7 bases. Germline CDR1 SGHTA, CDR2 FQGTGA. V was trimmed by 2 bases and J by 5 bases, leaving 15 bases between them. CDR3 size: 15 residues. CDR3 sequence: CASSLAGGRMETQYF. CDR3 sequence (DNA): TGTGCCAGCAGCTTAGCAGGGGGGCGAATGGAGACCCAGTACTTC.

This rearrangement joins TRBV25-1 to TRBJ2-1; 8 bases map to TRBD2. Per germline, CDR1 MGHDK and CDR2 SYGVNS. Trimming took 11 bases from V and 4 from J; bases not matched to a gene: 10. The CDR3 length is 14 residues. DNA for the CDR3: TGTGCCGCCGGGGGGGACTTGTCTTACAATGAGCAGTTCTTC. As protein: CAAGGDLSYNEQFF.

This sequence joins TRBV6-1 and TRBJ1-2, with a possible D match to TRBD1 (5 bases). The CDR3 spans 14 residues. CDR1 MNHNS and CDR2 SASEGT come from the germline V gene. V was shortened by 3 bases and J by 5 bases, with 13 bases between the two germline ends. The DNA of the CDR3 is TGTGCCAGCAGTGATAGCCGTACAGGTTATGGCTACACCTTC. This codes for CASSDSRTGYGYTF.

The rearrangement uses TRBV18 and TRBJ2-1, with 8 bases lining up with TRBD2. V gave up 6 bases and J gave up 2 bases; unmatched junction bases: 9. From germline, CDR1 is KGHSH and CDR2 LQKENI. The CDR3 is 16 amino acids. CDR3 in amino acids: CASSPRPGGTYNEQFF. CDR3 bases: TGTGCCAGCTCCCCGAGGCCGGGAGGGACCTACAATGAGCAGTTCTTC.

In this sample, this clone turned up once. The chain employs TRBV27 and TRBJ1-3; 9 bases are shared with TRBD1. V dropped 5 bases and J dropped 2; count of bases not matched to a gene: 4. The CDR3 is 15 amino acids. Germline CDR1 MNHEY, CDR2 SMNVEV (reference sequence). The CDR3 coding sequence is TGTGCCAGCAGTCGTACAGGGGGCCCTGGAAACACCATATATTTT. This gives the protein CASSRTGGPGNTIYF.

The genes are TRBV6-5 and TRBJ2-5, with D possibly being TRBD2 (6 bases). The CDR3 is 14 residues long. Trimming cost V 6 bases and J 4 bases, with 15 bases left between them. CDR1 MNHEY and CDR2 SVGAGI come from the germline V gene. The CDR3 sequence: CASSQTGVGETQYF. The CDR3 coding sequence is TGTGCCAGCAGCCAAACGGGGGTAGGAGAGACCCAGTACTTC.

CDR3 protein: CAWRPRGLAELLNEQFF. CDR3 coding DNA: TGTGCCTGGAGGCCCAGGGGACTAGCGGAACTACTCAATGAGCAGTTCTTC. The J gene is TRBJ2-1, the V gene TRBV30; 11 bases are a match to TRBD2. The CDR3 covers 17 residues. V lost 3 bases, J lost 6 bases, and 13 bases stayed unmatched. Germline V gene data show CDR1 as GTSNPN and CDR2 as SVGIG (reference sequence).

J is TRBJ1-2 and V is TRBV6-6, with TRBD1 matching 10 bases. Germline V gene sequence: CDR1 MNHNY, CDR2 SVGAGI (reference sequence). The CDR3 loop spans 14 amino acids. Trimming at V came to 8 bases and at J to 8 bases, leaving 11 bases not matched to a gene. The CDR3 nucleotides read TGTGCCAGCTCCCGAGGGACAGGGGTCCCGGGCTACACCTTC. Translated: CASSRGTGVPGYTF.

This rearrangement joins TRBV5-1 to TRBJ2-3; 10 bases are a match to TRBD1. The CDR3 spans 15 residues. After removal of 5 bases from V and 3 bases from J, the junction contained 6 bases not matched to a gene. CDR1 SGHRS and CDR2 YFSETQ come from the germline V gene. In DNA, the CDR3 is TGCGCCAGCAGTCGACAGGGGGCGCAGACAGATACGCAGTATTTT. Amino acid sequence: CASSRQGAQTDTQYF.

A single count supports this clone. The chain links TRBV27 to TRBJ2-7, with 8 bases matching TRBD1. This CDR3 is 15 amino acids long. After removal of 3 bases from V and 4 bases from J, the junction contained 8 bases not matched to a gene. CDR1 and CDR2 from the germline V gene are MNHEY and SMNVEV (reference sequence). CDR3: CASSFSAGGGYEQYF. In DNA, the CDR3 is TGTGCCAGCAGTTTTTCGGCAGGGGGCGGATACGAGCAGTACTTC.

This chain uses TRBV19 with TRBJ2-4; 11 nucleotides agree with TRBD2. With V trimmed by 0 bases and J by 2 bases, 6 bases remained unmatched. The CDR3 loop spans 18 amino acids. Germline CDR1 LNHDA, CDR2 SQIVND (reference sequence). CDR3 bases: TGTGCCAGTAGTATAGAGACTTCGACTAGCGGGACCAAAAACATTCAGTACTTC. Amino acid sequence: CASSIETSTSGTKNIQYF.

The chain is built from TRBV28 and TRBJ2-3, with TRBD2 matching over 11 bases. Per the germline V gene, CDR1 is MDHEN and CDR2 is SYDVKM. The trim removed 8 bases at V and 4 bases at J, leaving 8 bases unmatched. The CDR3 runs 15 residues. CDR3 sequence reads: CASSPPGLAADTQYF. The CDR3 DNA reads TGTGCCAGCTCGCCCCCGGGACTAGCGGCAGATACGCAGTATTTT.

The chain uses TRBV10-3 and TRBJ1-3; a weak D match, TRBD1 (6 bases). V lost 7 bases and J 4 bases, leaving 8 bases between the germline ends. The length of the CDR3 is 12 residues. Germline V gives CDR1 ENHRY, CDR2 SYGVKD. The CDR3 reads CAITQGGNTIYF. As DNA, the CDR3 is TGTGCCATCACACAGGGAGGAAACACCATATATTTT.

CDR3 sequence (DNA): TGTGCCAGCAGCCCCACGTGGACAGGGTGGGAGGAAAAACTGTTTTTT. It translates to CASSPTWTGWEEKLFF. The chain joins TRBV7-2 to TRBJ1-4; 8 nucleotides line up with TRBD1. Trimming took 5 bases from V and 8 from J; bases not matched to a gene: 13. The CDR3 is 16 amino acids. CDR1 and CDR2 (germline): SGHTA, FQGNSA.

The chain is built from TRBV7-2 and TRBJ2-1, with D possibly being TRBD1 (5 bases). Germline values: CDR1 SGHTA, CDR2 FQGNSA. With 0 bases removed from V and 4 bases from J, the gap between germline ends came to 10 bases. The CDR3 contains 15 residues. This CDR3 is CASSLAYRNYNEQFF. CDR3 DNA sequence: TGTGCCAGCAGCTTAGCCTACAGGAATTACAATGAGCAGTTCTTC.

In regard to this clone: Other DNA sequences in the same sample also yield this CDR3. The chain employs TRBV6-1 and TRBJ2-1; 13 positions match TRBD2. This CDR3 comprises 15 residues. Trimming at V came to 4 bases and at J to 6 bases, leaving 3 bases not matched to a gene. In germline, CDR1 is MNHNS, CDR2 SASEGT. CDR3 bases: TGTGCCAGCAGTGTTACTAGCGGGGGGGCCAATGAGCAGTTCTTC. Protein product: CASSVTSGGANEQFF.